The rows below give T cell receptor beta chains drawn from one sample of a study of CD8+ T cells in alopecia areata. Produced via immunoSEQ multiplex PCR; TCRdb's table is partial and in-frame only. The sample contains some 170,000 clones, around 64% of which appear only once. The specimen comprised CD8+ T cells sorted from blood, sampled at week 0. The receptors stem from a human donor with alopecia areata. Each CDR3 is given with its conserved first and last residue. The D gene is left open where the match is weak. The size field is filled for only some rows; it gives once, few, many or a size class.

J,size,D,V,DNA,CDR3
TRBJ2-1,once,-,TRBV9,TGTGCCAGCAGCCTCGAGGGTATTGAGCAGTTCTTC,CASSLEGIEQFF
TRBJ2-3,once,TRBD2,TRBV4-1,TGCGCCAGCAGCCAAGTCGCGTGGGGGGGACCTATAGCAGATACGCAGTATTTT,CASSQVAWGGPIADTQYF
TRBJ1-1,once,TRBD1,TRBV4-2,TGTGCCAGCAGCCAAGTGCCAGACAGGGTCGCTGAAGCTTTCTTT,CASSQVPDRVAEAFF
TRBJ1-1,-,-,TRBV11-2,TGTGCCAGCAGCTTTTTGGGGGCTGAAGCTTTCTTT,CASSFLGAEAFF
TRBJ2-5,-,-,TRBV10-3,TGTGCCATCAGTCAGCGGACAGTCCTGGAGGAGACCCAGTACTTC,CAISQRTVLEETQYF
TRBJ2-7,-,-,TRBV6-5,TGTGCCAGCAGTCTGACGCGTAGCTACGAGCAGTACTTC,CASSLTRSYEQYF
TRBJ2-3,-,TRBD2,TRBV9,TGTGCCAGCAGCGGACTAGCGGGGGAGAACACAGATACGCAGTATTTT,CASSGLAGENTDTQYF
TRBJ2-5,-,-,TRBV7-9,TGTGCCAGCAGCTCCACGGACCACCAAGAGACCCAGTACTTC,CASSSTDHQETQYF
TRBJ2-2,-,-,TRBV2,TGTGCCAGCAACTTGGTGCTCCAGACCGGGGAGCTGTTTTTT,CASNLVLQTGELFF
TRBJ2-1,-,-,TRBV6-1,TGTGCCACCATACGATTTCTCTTC,CATIRFLF
TRBJ1-2,-,TRBD1,TRBV9,TGTGCCAGCAGCCCGTGGACAGGGGATGACTATGGCTACACCTTC,CASSPWTGDDYGYTF
TRBJ2-1,once,-,TRBV29-1,TGCAGCGTTGCAGGAGTTCGAGGGGACAATGAGCAGTTCTTC,CSVAGVRGDNEQFF
TRBJ2-2,-,-,TRBV2,TGTGCCAGCACAGGGAACTCCGGGGAGCTGTTTTTT,CASTGNSGELFF
TRBJ2-7,-,-,TRBV30,TGTGCCTCGATAGGGGGGTACGAGCAGTACTTC,CASIGGYEQYF
TRBJ1-2,-,-,TRBV14,TGTGCCAGCAGCCAAGTCGGTAACTATGGCTACACCTTC,CASSQVGNYGYTF
TRBJ1-1,few,-,TRBV21-1,TGTGCCAGTACAGGGGCCGAAGCTTTCTTT,CASTGAEAFF
TRBJ1-6,-,-,TRBV13,TGTGCCAGCAGCTCCAGGGAGGCCCATAATTCACCCCTCCACTTT,CASSSREAHNSPLHF